One T cell receptor (beta chain) is described in this entry. There is no known antigen for this receptor. Base qualities were left out, and no much larger clone turns up one base away. The library was made by the immunoSEQ multiplex PCR assay. DNA from the cultured, isolated CD4+ T cells was subjected to TCR beta CDR3 sequencing. The study's processing was this. Non-productive TCR sequences were removed and reads were trimmed to the CDR3 region, keeping CDR3s of at least 7 amino acids. Antigen-specific clonotypes were identified using the MANAFEST web app by comparison of expansion in peptide wells against reference cultures. To be called positive, a clone needed expansion at FDR<0.05 compared with the reference and with all other wells, an odds ratio greater than 5, and a frequency greater than 0.1% in two replicate wells. Clonotypes significantly expanded in SARS-CoV-2 spike wells and in at least one common cold coronavirus spike condition were defined as cross-reactive. Levenshtein distance calculated with the stringdist R package was used to assess CDR3 similarity, and unrooted trees were constructed with ape in R 3.6.1. TCRdb's version of the immuneACCESS table is confined to in-frame rearrangements and falls short of the full clone set. An unresolved V gene accounts for under half of the shortfall where checked; the remainder is of unknown origin. V, J and clone size are those of that table, while D and trimming were read from the DNA. In all, the sample holds tens of thousands of clones, and 65% to 85% of those were seen once. The top ten clonotypes cover 9.1% of the sample.

The data were obtained in a study of vaccination effects on CD4 cells after COVID-19 (dated by TCRdb to the early 2020s). Some background on the complete study: Participants received two doses of either the BNT162b2 or the mRNA-1273 mRNA SARS-CoV-2 vaccine. SARS-CoV-2 spike-specific CD4+ TCR repertoires were compared before and after mRNA vaccination in COVID-19 convalescent patients and in infection-naive vaccine recipients. Altogether, about 10 COVID-19 convalescent patients and a few SARS-CoV-2-naive healthy vaccine recipients made up the full study. In the study, cultures from other donors were sequenced using the Oncomine TCR Beta short-read assay on an Illumina iSeq 100. Overall study results and their limits: At late post-vaccination timepoints, both infection-induced and vaccine-induced clones showed marked clonal contraction, consistent with waning T cell responses. In healthy vaccine recipients, vaccine-induced clones were almost all SARS-CoV-2 mono-reactive, with only 1 of 255 being cross-reactive with common cold coronaviruses. Only a small number of convalescent patients were included, and no early post-infection timepoints were available, which limited the study.

Sequences MNHNY (CDR1) and SVGAGI (CDR2) are obtained from the germline V gene (reference sequence). The V end loses 8 bases and the J end loses 8 bases, and a stretch of 12 bases separates them. Reading from cysteine to phenylalanine, the CDR3 counts 11 amino acids. The DNA shown is the 33-base CDR3, in frame from base 1. The ViraFEST assay stimulated PBMC with viral peptide pools and then used TCR sequencing to identify antigen-specific CD4+ T cell clonotypes by expansion. After around 11 days of culture, CD4+ T cells were isolated with the EasySep CD4+ T cell isolation kit. Healthy vaccine recipients had no prior SARS-CoV-2 infection, confirmed by negative nucleocapsid antibodies before and after vaccination. Two million PBMC per well were cultured with about 10 ug/ml peptides in IMDM containing approximately 4.6% human AB serum, roughly 9.5 IU/ml IL-2 and gentamicin. On days 3 and 7, half of the culture medium was replaced with fresh IL-2-containing medium. Each peptide stimulation condition was cultured in triplicate wells unless otherwise noted. PBMC were separated from whole blood using Ficoll-Paque Plus gradient centrifugation and were then either cryopreserved at -140C or used fresh. The overlapping peptide pools covered the spike proteins of SARS-CoV-2 as well as those of the common cold coronaviruses HCoV-NL63, HCoV-OC43 and HCoV-229E. Genomic DNA was extracted from cultured CD4+ T cells with the QIAamp micro DNA kit.

The source was CD4+ T cells from PBMCs cultured with HCoV-NL63 spike peptides, collected before COVID-19 vaccination. The label giving this sample's cell subset or site can be read as: HCoV-NL63 spike overlapping peptide pool stimulation. This receptor was obtained from a human donor who received a COVID-19 vaccine. The sequence links TRBV6-6 to TRBJ1-2, with no confident D gene call. The nucleotide sequence reads TGTGCCAGCTCCGACGCGCGGGGCTACACCTTC. It codes for CASSDARGYTF.